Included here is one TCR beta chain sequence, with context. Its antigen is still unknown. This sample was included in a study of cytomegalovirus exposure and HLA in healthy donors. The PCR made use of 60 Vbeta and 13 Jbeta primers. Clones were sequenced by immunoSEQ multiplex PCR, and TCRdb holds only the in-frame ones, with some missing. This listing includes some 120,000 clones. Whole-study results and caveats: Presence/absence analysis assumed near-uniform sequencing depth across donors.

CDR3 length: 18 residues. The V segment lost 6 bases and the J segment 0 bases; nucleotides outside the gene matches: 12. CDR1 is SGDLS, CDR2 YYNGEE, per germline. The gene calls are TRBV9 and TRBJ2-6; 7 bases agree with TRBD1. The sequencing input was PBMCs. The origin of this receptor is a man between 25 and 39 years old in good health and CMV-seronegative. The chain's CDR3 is CASTLSQGPTSGANVLTF. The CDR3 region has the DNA TGTGCCAGCACCCTCTCACAGGGGCCAACCTCTGGGGCCAACGTCCTGACTTTC.